This T cell receptor (beta chain) came from a study of OX40 agonist ivuxolimab in advanced cancers. Across the study: Patients enrolled in dose escalation were diagnosed with hepatocellular carcinoma, melanoma, renal cell or head and neck cancer. Participants could have had prior anti-PD-1, anti-PD-L1 or anti-CTLA-4 therapy, and approximately 37% had some. Regarding the study as a whole: Certain nonresponders additionally had low normalized T-cell clonal expansion.

The repertoire was sequenced with immunoSEQ multiplex PCR; TCRdb's copy has only in-frame clones and lacks some. This table holds tens of thousands of clones, nearly 90% found once. Regarding this clone: What it binds is unknown.

Excluded were patients having autoimmune disease history or systemic immunosuppression. Trimming shortened V by 4 bases and J by 7 bases, and 9 bases separated the two germline ends. Germline CDR1 and CDR2: SGDLS and YYNGEE. CDR3 length equals 12 residues. The gene calls are TRBV9 and TRBJ2-1; no firm D call. The sequence was collected from an adult with an advanced solid tumor such as melanoma, head and neck, liver or kidney cancer. The specimen was CD4+ or CD8+ T cells sorted from blood, collected in a trial of the OX40 agonist ivuxolimab. The CDR3 bases are TGTGCCAGCAGCACACTCACGAATGAGCAGTTCTTC. Protein sequence: CASSTLTNEQFF. Together with reference TRBV9 and TRBJ2-1, the CDR3 gives the full variable domain: DSGVTQTPKHLITATGQRVTLRCSPRSGDLSVYWYQQSLDQGLQFLIQYYNGEERAKGNILERFSAQQFPDLHSELNLSSLELGDSALYFCASSTLTNEQFFGPGTRLTVL.